These T cell receptor beta chains were read from a single sample in a study of shared clonotypes between healthy human individuals. Method: immunoSEQ multiplex PCR; TCRdb's copy keeps in-frame clones and lacks some. The data show some 580,000 clones, around 97% seen once. Sequenced: naive CD4+ T cells sorted from blood. These receptors came from a woman in her thirties in good health. Both conserved end residues are part of each CDR3. The D gene is left open where the match is weak. Size tells how often a clone was seen (once, few, many) or the class of an expanded clone, and some rows leave it out.

J: TRBJ2-7
D: TRBD1
V: TRBV30
size: NA
CDR3: CAWGQEIFYEQYF
DNA: TGTGCCTGGGGACAGGAAATCTTCTACGAGCAGTACTTC

J: TRBJ1-5
D: TRBD1
V: TRBV19
size: NA
CDR3: CASTETGVGGQPQHF
DNA: TGTGCCAGTACCGAGACAGGGGTAGGCGGTCAGCCCCAGCATTTT

J: TRBJ1-6
D: TRBD1
V: TRBV2
size: NA
CDR3: CASRPGQASPLHF
DNA: TGTGCCAGCAGACCGGGACAGGCTTCACCCCTCCACTTT

J: TRBJ2-1
D: TRBD2
V: TRBV5-1
size: NA
CDR3: CASSLGTSGTWWQFF
DNA: TGCGCCAGCAGCTTGGGGACTAGCGGGACTTGGTGGCAGTTCTTC

J: TRBJ1-5
D: NA
V: TRBV6-1
size: NA
CDR3: CASSGGPYQPQHF
DNA: TGTGCCAGCAGTGGAGGGCCCTATCAGCCCCAGCATTTT

J: TRBJ1-1
D: NA
V: TRBV6-6
size: NA
CDR3: CASSLYGNMNTEAFF
DNA: TGTGCCAGCAGTCTATACGGGAACATGAACACTGAAGCTTTCTTT

J: TRBJ2-1
D: TRBD2
V: TRBV29-1
size: NA
CDR3: CSGLAGVNEQFF
DNA: TGCAGCGGACTAGCGGGAGTCAATGAGCAGTTCTTC

J: TRBJ1-5
D: TRBD1
V: TRBV19
size: NA
CDR3: CASSRQGDQPQHF
DNA: TGTGCCAGTAGCCGACAGGGGGATCAGCCCCAGCATTTT

J: TRBJ1-6
D: NA
V: TRBV14
size: NA
CDR3: CASSPRQVNSPLHF
DNA: TGTGCCAGCAGCCCGCGACAGGTTAATTCACCCCTCCACTTT

J: TRBJ1-1
D: NA
V: TRBV20-1
size: NA
CDR3: CSARADRALPF
DNA: TGCAGTGCTAGGGCCGACCGGGCTCTCCCCTTT

J: TRBJ1-2
D: NA
V: TRBV7-2
size: NA
CDR3: CASSSPPGGAGYGYTF
DNA: TGTGCCAGCAGCTCCCCCCCGGGGGGGGCGGGATATGGCTACACCTTC

J: TRBJ1-3
D: NA
V: TRBV6-1
size: NA
CDR3: CASTTSGNTIYF
DNA: TGTGCCAGCACAACCTCTGGAAACACCATATATTTT

J: TRBJ1-4
D: NA
V: TRBV5-8
size: NA
CDR3: CASSLGTPGKNEKLFF
DNA: TGTGCCAGCAGCCTGGGGACCCCAGGGAAGAATGAAAAACTGTTTTTT

J: TRBJ2-5
D: NA
V: TRBV11-2
size: NA
CDR3: CASSLVGGARETQYF
DNA: TGTGCCAGCAGCTTAGTAGGGGGGGCGCGGGAGACCCAGTACTTC

J: TRBJ2-5
D: TRBD2
V: TRBV5-1
size: NA
CDR3: CASSMGLAGQETQYF
DNA: TGCGCCAGCAGCATGGGACTAGCGGGACAAGAGACCCAGTACTTC

J: TRBJ2-5
D: TRBD2
V: TRBV4-1
size: once
CDR3: CASSQYYPGLTKDYRETQYF
DNA: TGCGCCAGCAGCCAATACTACCCGGGACTAACCAAGGACTATCGAGAGACCCAGTACTTC

J: TRBJ2-7
D: NA
V: TRBV28
size: NA
CDR3: CASSFRGNRRYEQYF
DNA: TGTGCCAGCAGTTTTCGAGGGAACCGTCGCTACGAGCAGTACTTC

J: TRBJ2-7
D: NA
V: TRBV5-4
size: NA
CDR3: CASSLPAGTGKREGLGEQYF
DNA: TGTGCCAGCAGCTTGCCTGCCGGGACAGGGAAGCGGGAGGGCCTGGGAGAGCAGTACTTC

J: TRBJ2-7
D: NA
V: TRBV28
size: once
CDR3: CASSFPTGTYEQYF
DNA: TGTGCCAGCAGTTTCCCGACAGGAACGTACGAGCAGTACTTC

J: TRBJ2-2
D: TRBD2
V: TRBV5-8
size: NA
CDR3: CASSLAETSGSSGELFF
DNA: TGTGCCAGCAGCTTGGCCGAAACTAGCGGGAGTTCCGGGGAGCTGTTTTTT

J: TRBJ2-7
D: TRBD2
V: TRBV28
size: NA
CDR3: CASRSGAEGYEQYF
DNA: TGTGCCAGCAGAAGCGGGGCCGAAGGGTACGAGCAGTACTTC

J: TRBJ1-3
D: NA
V: TRBV9
size: NA
CDR3: CASSVEPPQGSGNTIYF
DNA: TGTGCCAGCAGCGTAGAGCCCCCACAAGGCTCTGGAAACACCATATATTTT

J: TRBJ1-4
D: NA
V: TRBV7-9
size: NA
CDR3: CASSLWGNEKLFF
DNA: TGTGCCAGCAGCTTATGGGGAAATGAAAAACTGTTTTTT

J: TRBJ2-1
D: NA
V: TRBV30
size: NA
CDR3: CAWSTGGWPYNEQFF
DNA: TGTGCCTGGAGTACCGGCGGGTGGCCCTACAATGAGCAGTTCTTC

J: TRBJ1-3
D: TRBD1
V: TRBV27
size: NA
CDR3: CASSLRGQFSSGNTIYF
DNA: TGTGCCAGCAGTTTAAGGGGACAGTTTAGCTCTGGAAACACCATATATTTT

J: TRBJ2-7
D: NA
V: TRBV19
size: NA
CDR3: CASTGGGTEQYF
DNA: TGTGCCAGTACCGGCGGAGGGACAGAGCAGTACTTC

J: TRBJ2-6
D: TRBD1
V: TRBV19
size: NA
CDR3: CASSMADRGLSGANVLTF
DNA: TGTGCCAGTAGTATGGCGGACAGGGGGCTGTCTGGGGCCAACGTCCTGACTTTC

J: TRBJ2-7
D: TRBD2
V: TRBV19
size: NA
CDR3: CASSAGLAGGYEQYF
DNA: TGTGCCAGTAGTGCGGGACTAGCGGGAGGGTACGAGCAGTACTTC

J: TRBJ2-1
D: TRBD2
V: TRBV5-1
size: NA
CDR3: CASSQSSGGYNEQFF
DNA: TGCGCCAGCAGCCAATCTAGCGGGGGGTACAATGAGCAGTTCTTC

J: TRBJ1-2
D: TRBD1
V: TRBV5-1
size: once
CDR3: CASTPGQGANYGYTF
DNA: TGCGCCAGCACGCCTGGACAGGGCGCTAACTATGGCTACACCTTC

J: TRBJ1-3
D: NA
V: TRBV20-1
size: few
CDR3: CSARSGNTIYF
DNA: TGCAGTGCTAGATCTGGAAACACCATATATTTT

J: TRBJ2-1
D: TRBD2
V: TRBV10-3
size: NA
CDR3: CAISPGLAGVNEQFF
DNA: TGTGCCATCAGCCCGGGGTTAGCGGGTGTCAATGAGCAGTTCTTC

J: TRBJ2-1
D: TRBD2
V: TRBV28
size: NA
CDR3: CASSSLWTSGYYNEQFF
DNA: TGTGCCAGCAGTTCTCTCTGGACTAGCGGGTATTACAATGAGCAGTTCTTC

J: TRBJ2-7
D: TRBD1
V: TRBV10-3
size: NA
CDR3: CAISEILRTGHYKEQYF
DNA: TGTGCCATCAGTGAAATCTTAAGGACAGGCCACTATAAGGAGCAGTACTTC

J: TRBJ2-7
D: TRBD2
V: TRBV6-4
size: NA
CDR3: CASSDPHSREDYEQYF
DNA: TGTGCCAGCAGTGACCCGCACTCGCGGGAGGACTACGAGCAGTACTTC